What follows is one T cell receptor beta chain and its context. This sample was included in a study of blood T cell repertoires in COVID-19. Study background: T cells, B-cell-depleted T cells, or PBMCs supplied cDNA or gDNA.

Only in-frame clones appear in the TCRdb table, and some are missing; sequencing was by immunoSEQ multiplex PCR. The sample consists of 650,000 to 800,000 clones, over 80% of them appearing once. CDR3 length: 14 residues. V was cut by 5 bases and J by 9 bases, with 19 bases left in between. Germline V CDR1 and CDR2: SNHLY, FYNNEI. This TCR was recovered from a woman aged 18-29 years with acute or convalescent COVID-19. This chain connects TRBV2 to TRBJ2-5, with a weak D call TRBD2 (7 bases). The sample taken for sequencing was peripheral blood. The CDR3 protein is CASSPIGGGTPQYF. CDR3 nucleotides: TGTGCCAGCAGTCCTATAGGGGGGGGAACTCCCCAGTACTTC. The variable domain in full, completed from reference TRBV2 and TRBJ2-5, reads EPEVTQTPSHQVTQMGQEVILRCVPISNHLYFYWYRQILGQKVEFLVSFYNNEISEKSEIFDDQFSVERPDGSNFTLKIRSTKLEDSAMYFCASSPIGGGTPQYFGPGTRLLVL.